A single sample gave rise to the 21 T cell receptor beta chains below, sequenced in a study of blood T cells in healthy people across ages. With a J-beta primer mix and a sample-barcoded 5' primer, a second PCR ran about 7 to 12 cycles. TCRdb analysed the 5' RACE reads with MiXCR anew, one entry per CDR3 protein. The sample has more than 1,000,000 distinct CDR3 sequences, less than 25% seen once. These data were likewise used in another study, on T cells of mothers and their children.

The source material was blood. These TCRs come from a girl aged 2-10 years in good health.

The V call is TRBV7-3, the J call TRBJ1-2; unclear D gene. The length of the CDR3 is 16 residues. V was trimmed by 5 bases and J by 0 bases, leaving 16 bases between them. Germline V lookup: CDR1 SGHTA, CDR2 FQGTGA. Written as DNA, the CDR3 is TGTGCCAGCAGCCCAGGCGGGCAGCTAGCTAACTATGGCTACACCTTC. Protein: CASSPGGQLANYGYTF.

This clonotype was detected a few times. The junction and the germline gene differ at one end; a read error may be behind it. The chain recombines TRBV5-1 with TRBJ2-5; D may be TRBD2 (5 bases). The last part of the DNA fits TRBJ2-1 better; the J call may be wrong. CDR3 length: 19 residues. Germline V gene lookup returns CDR1 SGHRS and CDR2 YFSETQ. CDR3 sequence (DNA): TGCGCCGGCAGCTTGGCGTCTCGGGGTGGCTGGAGACCGTCGAATGAGCAGTTCTTC. Protein: CAGSLASRGGWRPSNEQFF.

The rearrangement links TRBV20-1 to TRBJ2-5; 8 bases line up with TRBD1. This CDR3 has 12 residues. The germline V gene encodes CDR1 DFQATT and CDR2 SNEGSKA (reference sequence). The trim removed 6 bases at V and 5 bases at J, leaving 5 bases unmatched. The CDR3 nucleotides read TGCAGTGCCGCGGACAGGGCGGAGACCCAGTACTTC. This codes for CSAADRAETQYF.

The genes are TRBV12-3 or TRBV12-4 and TRBJ2-4; the D is unclear. The V gene lost 1 base and the J gene lost 5 bases, with 6 bases spanning the gap. The CDR3 consists of 13 residues. CDR3 DNA sequence: TGTGCCAGCAGTTTAGGAGTACAAAACATTCAGTACTTC. It specifies CASSLGVQNIQYF.

This clonotype has just a few counts. J is TRBJ2-7 and V is TRBV7-3; no clear D. V was trimmed by 2 bases and J by 4 bases, leaving 9 bases between them. The CDR3 sequence is 13 residues long. Germline V lookup: CDR1 SGHTA, CDR2 FQGTGA. The CDR3 loop is CASSLFSKYEQYF. Written as DNA, the CDR3 is TGTGCCAGCAGCTTATTCTCGAAGTACGAGCAGTACTTC. Based on the CDR3 plus reference TRBV7-3 and TRBJ2-7, the full variable domain is GAGVSQTPSNKVTEKGKYVELRCDPISGHTALYWYRQSLGQGPEFLIYFQGTGAADDSGLPNDRFFAVRPEGSVSTLKIQRTERGDSAVYLCASSLFSKYEQYFGPGTRLTVT.

The chain couples TRBV20-1 to TRBJ2-5, with 8 bases lining up with TRBD2. Germline assignment: CDR1 DFQATT and CDR2 SNEGSKA (reference sequence). The V gene end was trimmed by 6 bases and the J gene end by 2 bases; junction bases not matched to a gene: 14. The CDR3 has 16 residues. CDR3 in DNA: TGCAGTGCCCCCAGCGGGAGCCTACAAAATCAAGAGACCCAGTACTTC. Amino acids: CSAPSGSLQNQETQYF.

The rearrangement joins TRBV7-9 to TRBJ2-1; 10 nucleotides line up with TRBD1. The CDR3 has 16 residues. V shed 5 bases and J 4 bases; nucleotides not matched to a gene: 8. Per germline, CDR1 SEHNR and CDR2 FQNEAQ (reference sequence). CDR3 loop: CASSPGGTGVYNEQFF. In DNA, the CDR3 is TGTGCCAGCAGCCCCGGGGGGACAGGGGTATACAATGAGCAGTTCTTC.

The V call is TRBV4-1, the J call TRBJ1-2; D perhaps matches TRBD1 (5 bases). This CDR3 comprises 15 residues. From germline, CDR1 is MGHRA and CDR2 YSYEKL. The germline V and J ends were trimmed by 4 bases and 12 bases, with 24 bases remaining between them. This CDR3 reads CASSPFQAGTPGNTF. The CDR3 nucleotides are TGCGCCAGCAGCCCTTTCCAAGCCGGGACCCCAGGAAACACCTTC.

This clonotype was seen a handful of times. The rearrangement links TRBV20-1 to TRBJ1-2; 11 bases agree with TRBD1. V shed 0 bases, J shed 7 bases, and the junction held 4 bases outside the gene matches. The CDR3 is 14 residues long. Germline values: CDR1 DFQATT, CDR2 SNEGSKA (reference sequence). CDR3 DNA: TGCAGTGCTAGAGATACTGGGACAGGGGGTGGCTACACCTTC. Protein product: CSARDTGTGGGYTF.

The chain carries TRBV20-1 and TRBJ2-7; D remains ambiguous. CDR3 length: 16 residues. CDR1 is DFQATT, CDR2 SNEGSKA, per germline (reference sequence). Deletions cut 0 bases from V and 0 bases from J, with 15 bases between. The CDR3 spells CSARDPLADDSYEQYF. The DNA of the CDR3 is TGCAGTGCTAGAGATCCGTTAGCCGATGACTCCTACGAGCAGTACTTC.

This clonotype has a handful of counts. J is TRBJ2-1 and V is TRBV4-3, with 10 bases fitting TRBD1. Germline V gives CDR1 LGHNA, CDR2 YSLEER. V trimming: 0 bases; J trimming: 6 bases; junction bases outside the gene matches: 2. This CDR3 spans 15 amino acids. The CDR3 DNA is TGCGCCAGCAGCCAAGATGGGACAGGGGCCAATGAGCAGTTCTTC. Its translation is CASSQDGTGANEQFF.

This clonotype was detected only a few times. The chain has TRBV6-1 and TRBJ2-7; D gene ambiguous. V was trimmed by 5 bases and J by 2 bases, leaving 13 bases between them. Germline loops: CDR1 MNHNS, CDR2 SASEGT. CDR3 length: 14 residues. The CDR3 protein is CASSPYLGPYEQYF. In DNA, the CDR3 is TGTGCCAGCAGTCCATACCTCGGGCCCTACGAGCAGTACTTC.

This clonotype was found a few times. The V and J genes are TRBV4-2 and TRBJ2-1; TRBD1 matches at 8 bases. Germline-derived CDR1 and CDR2 are LGHNA and YNFKEQ. This CDR3 has 16 amino acids. V was pared by 0 bases and J by 10 bases, with 11 bases of the junction left unmatched. The CDR3 DNA sequence: TGTGCCAGCAGCCAAGAGCAGGGGGCAATCCCGGGGGAGCAGTTCTTC. Translation gives CASSQEQGAIPGEQFF.

On this clonotype: Sequence at one end of the junction differs from germline and may be a read error. The rearrangement uses TRBV27 and TRBJ1-4; TRBD1 agrees at 7 bases. Per the germline V gene, CDR1 is MNHEY and CDR2 is SMNVEV (reference sequence). The CDR3 runs to 14 residues. CDR3 sequence reads: CAGSSTGTNEKLFF. The CDR3 region has the DNA TGTGCCGGCAGTTCGACAGGGACTAATGAAAAACTGTTTTTT.

The rearrangement uses TRBV28 and TRBJ2-3; D uncertain. V was shortened by 0 bases and J by 0 bases, with 10 bases between the two germline ends. Germline CDR1 and CDR2: MDHEN and SYDVKM. The CDR3 consists of 16 residues. CDR3 amino acids: CASSLWDGASTDTQYF. As DNA, the CDR3 is TGTGCCAGCAGTTTATGGGACGGAGCTAGCACAGATACGCAGTATTTT. Full variable domain (rest looked up from reference TRBV28 and TRBJ2-3): DVKVTQSSRYLVKRTGEKVFLECVQDMDHENMFWYRQDPGLGLRLIYFSYDVKMKEKGDIPEGYSVSREKKERFSLILESASTNQTSMYLCASSLWDGASTDTQYFGPGTRLTVL.

This clonotype was seen only a few times. The rearrangement uses TRBV6-5 and TRBJ2-4, with D possibly being TRBD1 or TRBD2 (6 bases each). The germline gives CDR1 MNHEY, CDR2 SVGAGI. The CDR3 is made up of 18 amino acids. Trimming took off 4 bases at V and 3 bases at J, with 22 bases between the two ends. CDR3 sequence (DNA): TGTGCCAGCAGTTCTCGAAGGTCGGCAGGGGAGGACAAAAACATTCAGTACTTC. It codes for CASSSRRSAGEDKNIQYF.

This clonotype was detected a few times. The chain joins TRBV7-9 to TRBJ1-2; D remains unclear. The V gene lost 6 bases and the J gene lost 6 bases, with 17 bases spanning the gap. The germline CDR1 and CDR2 sequences are SEHNR and FQNEAQ (reference sequence). The CDR3 length is 14 residues. Written as DNA, the CDR3 is TGTGCCAGCAGTCAAGTCGGGCCATCGGATGGCTACACCTTC. This gives the protein CASSQVGPSDGYTF.

This clonotype turned up a few times. This sequence joins TRBV7-9 and TRBJ1-2; the match to TRBD1 covers 7 bases. CDR3 length equals 14 residues. Trimming removed 5 bases from V and 7 bases from J; junction bases left unmatched: 10. In germline, CDR1 is SEHNR, CDR2 FQNEAQ (reference sequence). For the CDR3, the DNA is TGTGCCAGCAGCCAGAGGGATAACAGGGGTGGCTACACCTTC. Residues: CASSQRDNRGGYTF.

This clonotype was counted a few times. This sequence joins TRBV13 and TRBJ1-2; TRBD1 aligns across 7 bases. With V trimmed by 5 bases and J by 7 bases, 10 bases remained unmatched. The CDR3 extends over 14 amino acids. The germline CDR1 and CDR2 sequences are PRHDT and FYEKMQ (reference sequence). The CDR3 loop is CASSAGTAPGGYTF. DNA of the CDR3: TGTGCCAGCAGCGCTGGGACAGCCCCTGGTGGCTACACCTTC.

This clonotype was counted once. V is TRBV4-1 and J is TRBJ1-4; D is perhaps TRBD1 (5 bases). This CDR3 is built from 15 residues. Per germline, CDR1 MGHRA and CDR2 YSYEKL. With 1 base removed from V and 8 bases from J, the gap between germline ends came to 14 bases. The CDR3 protein is CASSQVMGGGEKLFF. CDR3 nucleotide sequence: TGCGCCAGCAGCCAAGTGATGGGCGGGGGGGAAAAACTGTTTTTT.

This clonotype has a handful of counts. The chain links TRBV10-2 to TRBJ1-6; D might be TRBD1 (5 bases). Germline CDR1 is WSHSY and CDR2 is SAAADI. This CDR3 spans 13 amino acids. The V and J ends lost 3 bases and 11 bases respectively, with 11 bases between them. The CDR3 spells CASSEVPGPPLHF. For the CDR3, the DNA is TGCGCCAGCAGTGAAGTTCCGGGACCACCCCTCCACTTT.